Listed here is a single T cell receptor (beta chain). Its cognate antigen is unknown. This specimen comes from a study of T cells after yellow fever vaccination. Overall study results and limits: On re-exposure, the response was weaker but peaked faster, at day 5 versus 15.

V lost 1 base, J lost 7 bases, and 10 bases lay in between. Germline V gene lookup returns CDR1 SGHAT and CDR2 FQNNGV. This CDR3 contains 14 residues. TCRdb re-analysed the 5' RACE reads in MiXCR, keeping a single row per CDR3 protein. Seen here are a few hundred thousand distinct CDR3 sequences, about 4% observed once, and the top ten hold 20% to 25%. Sequenced here: PBMCs, sampled 5 days after the yellow fever booster vaccination. The chain links TRBV11-2 to TRBJ2-2; no clear D gene. This TCR derives from a man between 18 and 35 years old who received the YFV17D yellow fever vaccine. The CDR3 bases are TGTGCCAGCAGCTTAGCCCCGGTTGGCGGGGAGCTGTTTTTT. Translated, it gives CASSLAPVGGELFF. The full variable domain, with the rest looked up from reference TRBV11-2 and TRBJ2-2, is EAGVAQSPRYKIIEKRQSVAFWCNPISGHATLYWYQQILGQGPKLLIQFQNNGVVDDSQLPKDRFSAERLKGVDSTLKIQPAKLEDSAVYLCASSLAPVGGELFFGEGSRLTVL.